The 29 T cell receptor beta chains below all came from one sample that was sequenced in a study of early T cells in non-severe SARS-CoV-2 infection. TCRdb processed the 5' RACE reads anew with MiXCR; each CDR3 protein has one entry. The profile shows roughly 56,000 distinct CDR3 sequences, under 12% of them singletons. Sequencing used whole blood. These receptors originate from an adult who was a healthcare worker with PCR-confirmed SARS-CoV-2 infection or an uninfected control (not recorded which).

This clonotype was recorded a few times. CDR3 region: CASSETSRTDTQYF. In nucleotides, the CDR3 is TGTGCCAGCAGTGAAACCTCCCGCACAGATACGCAGTATTTT. The genes are TRBV25-1 and TRBJ2-3; D unresolved. Germline CDR1 and CDR2: MGHDK and SYGVNS. With 2 bases removed from V and 1 base from J, the gap between germline ends came to 7 bases. This CDR3 comprises 14 residues.

This clonotype was detected ten times or more. J is TRBJ2-7 and V is TRBV29-1; TRBD1 or TRBD2 may be the D gene (5 bases each). The CDR3 runs to 14 residues. V gave up 6 bases and J gave up 3 bases, with 18 bases separating them. CDR1 and CDR2 (germline): SQVTM, ANQGSEA. For the CDR3, the DNA is TGCAGCGTCCAAGTTGGGGGTGGAGGCTACGAGCAGTACTTC. Translation: CSVQVGGGGYEQYF.

The sample holds many counts of this clonotype. This sequence joins TRBV30 and TRBJ1-2; maybe TRBD1 (5 bases). Germline V lookup: CDR1 GTSNPN, CDR2 SVGIG (reference sequence). This CDR3 contains 15 residues. V was clipped by 3 bases and J by 5 bases, with 19 bases between them. CDR3 coding DNA: TGTGCCTGGAGAAGGGGAGGGACCGCCACATATGGCTACACCTTC. Translating it yields CAWRRGGTATYGYTF. The variable domain in full, with the rest retrieved from reference TRBV30 and TRBJ1-2, is SQTIHQWPATLVQPVGSPLSLECTVEGTSNPNLYWYRQAAGRGLQLLFYSVGIGQISSEVPQNLSASRPQDRQFILSSKKLLLSDSGFYLCAWRRGGTATYGYTFGSGTRLTVV.

In this sample, this clonotype turned up many times. The rearrangement joins TRBV7-2 to TRBJ2-1, with D perhaps TRBD1 or TRBD2 (7 bases each). The CDR3 runs 15 residues. The germline V and J ends were trimmed by 6 bases and 6 bases, with 18 bases remaining between them. Per germline, CDR1 SGHTA and CDR2 FQGNSA. In DNA, the CDR3 is TGTGCCAGCAGGCAGGGGGGCGGGAGCCTCAATGAGCAGTTCTTC. It is translated as CASRQGGGSLNEQFF.

A word on this clonotype: A single base separates this from a much larger clone, so it may be a read error. This chain links TRBV4-3 with TRBJ1-2; D possibly corresponds to TRBD1 (6 bases). From germline, CDR1 is LGHNA and CDR2 YSLEER. V was shortened by 0 bases and J by 4 bases, with 18 bases between the two germline ends. CDR3 length: 17 amino acids. This chain's CDR3 is CASSQDMEGVNVYGYTF. As DNA, the CDR3 is TGCGCCAGCAGCCAAGACATGGAGGGGGTAAACGTCTATGGCTACACCTTC.

This clonotype showed up just a few times. The chain employs TRBV29-1 and TRBJ2-7; 9 nucleotides line up with TRBD2. The V gene end was trimmed by 7 bases and the J gene end by 3 bases; junction bases not matched to a gene: 4. The germline gives CDR1 SQVTM, CDR2 ANQGSEA. This CDR3 comprises 12 residues. CDR3 amino acids: CSAGGGGYEQYF. The CDR3 DNA reads TGCAGCGCCGGCGGGGGGGGCTACGAGCAGTACTTC.

This clonotype was counted at least ten times. J is TRBJ2-3 and V is TRBV3-1; TRBD2 might be the D (5 bases). The germline V and J ends were trimmed by 4 bases and 1 base, with 15 bases remaining between them. The CDR3 is 16 amino acids. Germline V gene sequence: CDR1 LGHDT, CDR2 YNNKEL (reference sequence). CDR3 in DNA: TGTGCCAGCAGCCCCCGTATAGCGATACGCACAGATACGCAGTATTTT. Its translation: CASSPRIAIRTDTQYF.

This clonotype was detected ten times or more. This chain uses TRBV19 with TRBJ2-1, with 10 bases that match TRBD2. This CDR3 has 19 amino acids. J gave up 3 bases and V 4 bases, and 15 bases lay outside the gene matches. CDR1 is LNHDA and CDR2 is SQIVND in the germline V gene (reference sequence). The CDR3 nucleotides are TGTGCCAGTAGTACCCGGACATTCCGAAGGACTAGCGGCTACAATGAGCAGTTCTTC. The encoded protein is CASSTRTFRRTSGYNEQFF.

The chain has TRBV12-3 or TRBV12-4 and TRBJ2-3; D is uncertain. V lost 5 bases and J lost 9, with 12 bases in between. The CDR3 covers 12 residues. CDR3 nucleotides: TGTGCCAGCAGTCCCTCGTCGCCCACGCAGTATTTT. It encodes CASSPSSPTQYF.

CDR3 sequence (DNA): TGCAGCGCCGGACAGGGGACTTACGAGCAGTACTTC. Protein product: CSAGQGTYEQYF. The chain has TRBV29-1 and TRBJ2-7, with 9 positions matching TRBD1. Trimming took 7 bases from V and 4 from J; bases not matched to a gene: 5. CDR1 and CDR2 from the germline V gene are SQVTM and ANQGSEA. The CDR3 has 12 residues.

This clonotype occurred a few times. The V call is TRBV6-2 or TRBV6-3, the J call TRBJ2-2; D perhaps matches TRBD1 (6 bases). This CDR3 has 14 amino acids. From germline, CDR1 is MNHEY and CDR2 SVGEGT. Trimming shortened V by 5 bases and J by 8 bases, and 15 bases separated the two germline ends. The CDR3 bases are TGTGCCAGCAGTCGTGGACAGATATGGGGGGAGCTGTTTTTT. Translating gives CASSRGQIWGELFF.

The sample holds a few counts of this clonotype. CDR3 in DNA: TGCGCCAGCAGTCAAAGGACTGGGGCCAACGTCCTGACTTTC. This translates into CASSQRTGANVLTF. The V call is TRBV23-1, the J call TRBJ2-6, with D uncertain. TRBV23-1 is an ORF; its function is uncertain. V lost 2 bases, J lost 2 bases, and 4 bases lay in between. CDR3 length equals 14 residues.

Many counts were recorded for this clonotype. This chain connects TRBV7-9 to TRBJ2-7; 10 bases match TRBD2. Germline loops: CDR1 SEHNR, CDR2 FQNEAQ (reference sequence). The ends lost 4 bases at V and 6 bases at J; junction bases unmatched: 6. The CDR3 contains 14 residues. The CDR3, as DNA: TGTGCCAGCAGCTCGGGACTAGCGCCGCTCGAGCAGTACTTC. Protein product: CASSSGLAPLEQYF.

The rearrangement links TRBV4-1 to TRBJ2-1; D uncertain. This CDR3 spans 15 amino acids. With 4 bases removed from V and 0 bases from J, the gap between germline ends came to 10 bases. Germline values: CDR1 MGHRA, CDR2 YSYEKL. The CDR3: CASSLIVTSYNEQFF. The CDR3 region has the DNA TGCGCCAGCAGCCTTATAGTAACCTCCTACAATGAGCAGTTCTTC.

This clonotype was recorded a few times. This sequence joins TRBV12-3 or TRBV12-4 and TRBJ1-1; no reliable D call. The ends were cut back, 7 bases at V and 2 bases at J, with 8 bases in the middle. The CDR3 covers 12 residues. The CDR3 coding sequence is TGTGCCAGCACCCAGTTTAACACTGAAGCTTTCTTT. Protein product: CASTQFNTEAFF.

There are many counts of this clonotype. The chain couples TRBV29-1 to TRBJ1-2; D gene unclear. The CDR3 is 12 amino acids. Germline V gives CDR1 SQVTM, CDR2 ANQGSEA. V was cut by 6 bases and J by 5 bases, with 13 bases left in between. Written as DNA, the CDR3 is TGCAGCGTCCTGACTCCTTTATATGGCTACACCTTC. This gives the protein CSVLTPLYGYTF.

This chain uses TRBV6-5 with TRBJ2-3; TRBD2 agrees at 10 bases. J gave up 5 bases and V 6 bases, and 5 bases lay outside the gene matches. CDR3 length: 14 amino acids. Germline lookup yields CDR1 MNHEY and CDR2 SVGAGI. The CDR3 DNA reads TGTGCCAGCAGCTACAGCGGGAGGGAAGATACGCAGTATTTT. This sequence encodes CASSYSGREDTQYF.

The chain is built from TRBV7-2 and TRBJ2-3; TRBD1 or TRBD2 may be the D gene (5 bases each). The CDR3 contains 17 residues. Per the germline V gene, CDR1 is SGHTA and CDR2 is FQGNSA. The ends were cut back, 2 bases at V and 4 bases at J, with 19 bases in the middle. The DNA of the CDR3 is TGTGCCAGCAGCTTAAGTTGGCTGGCAAGAGGGGCAGATACGCAGTATTTT. Translating gives CASSLSWLARGADTQYF.

This clonotype was counted between two and nine times. This sequence joins TRBV7-9 and TRBJ2-1; D uncertain. CDR3 length: 13 amino acids. V lost 4 bases and J lost 8, with 12 bases in between. CDR1 is SEHNR and CDR2 is FQNEAQ in the germline V gene (reference sequence). The CDR3 DNA reads as TGTGCCAGCAGCTCCCGTCTTGGCCATGAGCAGTTCTTC. Translated: CASSSRLGHEQFF.

This rearrangement joins TRBV5-1 to TRBJ2-1, with no clear D. Trimming cost V 0 bases and J 9 bases, with 10 bases left between them. Germline V gives CDR1 SGHRS, CDR2 YFSETQ. This CDR3 is built from 13 residues. In DNA form, the CDR3 reads TGCGCCAGCAGCTTGGAGGGTTTGGCTGAGCAGTTCTTC. Translation: CASSLEGLAEQFF.

V usage is TRBV4-2 and J usage is TRBJ1-2; D call uncertain. Germline lookup yields CDR1 LGHNA and CDR2 YNFKEQ. The CDR3 extends over 15 amino acids. The V end was cut by 0 bases, the J end by 1 base, with 9 bases between. Here the CDR3 DNA reads TGTGCCAGCAGCCAAGATGTCCGTGATAACTATGGCTACACCTTC. Translating gives CASSQDVRDNYGYTF.

This clonotype was observed at least ten times. The chain joins TRBV2 to TRBJ1-5; tentatively, D is TRBD1 (5 bases). The germline V gene encodes CDR1 SNHLY and CDR2 FYNNEI. V was shortened by 6 bases and J by 3 bases, with 12 bases between the two germline ends. CDR3 length: 14 amino acids. The CDR3 DNA reads as TGTGCCAGCAGAGTCGACAGAACCAATCAGCCCCAGCATTTT. Translation: CASRVDRTNQPQHF.

The rearrangement uses TRBV7-9 and TRBJ2-2, with 7 nucleotides matching TRBD2. The CDR3 sequence is 12 residues long. Germline CDR1 and CDR2: SEHNR and FQNEAQ (reference sequence). Trimming cost V 10 bases and J 7 bases; bases outside gene matches: 6. The CDR3 sequence is CANRREHGELFF. The CDR3, as DNA: TGTGCCAACCGGCGGGAGCACGGGGAGCTGTTTTTT.

This clonotype was found a few times. The chain recombines TRBV29-1 with TRBJ2-4; 7 bases are a match to TRBD2. The V gene's germline CDR1 is SQVTM and CDR2 ANQGSEA. J gave up 5 bases and V 5 bases, and 12 bases lay outside the gene matches. CDR3 size: 15 residues. The CDR3 loop reads CSVWGGRSFQNIQYF. The CDR3 nucleotides read TGCAGCGTTTGGGGCGGGAGAAGCTTCCAAAACATTCAGTACTTC. The entire variable domain, with the rest obtained from reference TRBV29-1 and TRBJ2-4, is as follows: SAVISQKPSRDICQRGTSLTIQCQVDSQVTMMFWYRQQPGQSLTLIATANQGSEATYESGFVIDKFPISRPNLTFSTLTVSNMSPEDSSIYLCSVWGGRSFQNIQYFGAGTRLSVL.

This clonotype was recorded at least ten times. The CDR3: CASSETRGLSNQPQHF. CDR3 DNA: TGTGCCAGCAGTGAAACGAGGGGGCTATCTAATCAGCCCCAGCATTTT. The V call is TRBV6-1, the J call TRBJ1-5; 7 positions agree with TRBD1. V lost 2 bases and J lost 4; bases outside the gene matches: 8. The germline CDR1 and CDR2 sequences are MNHNS and SASEGT. The CDR3 extends over 16 amino acids.

This clonotype has at least ten counts. The genes are TRBV6-2 or TRBV6-3 and TRBJ2-7; 10 bases are a match to TRBD1. This CDR3 is 15 amino acids long. With V trimmed by 6 bases and J by 1 base, 6 bases remained unmatched. Germline CDR1 and CDR2: MNHEY and SVGEGT. CDR3 nucleotide sequence: TGTGCCAGCAGAGAGACAGGGGGCCGTTCCTACGAGCAGTACTTC. It translates to CASRETGGRSYEQYF.

This clonotype was detected ten times or more. The chain is built from TRBV2 and TRBJ2-1; D might be TRBD1 or TRBD2, each matching 5 bases. There are 14 residues in the CDR3. The germline V gene has CDR1 SNHLY and CDR2 FYNNEI. The germline V and J ends were trimmed by 7 bases and 0 bases, with 10 bases remaining between them. This CDR3 is CASNEGSSYNEQFF. In DNA form, the CDR3 reads TGTGCCAGCAACGAGGGGAGCTCCTACAATGAGCAGTTCTTC.

The genes are TRBV6-1 and TRBJ1-4; perhaps TRBD1 as D (5 bases). V shed 8 bases and J shed 4 bases, with 14 bases lying between them. This CDR3 has 14 amino acids. CDR1 and CDR2 (germline): MNHNS, SASEGT. In DNA form, the CDR3 reads TGTGCCAGCGGCACGGGACTGATTAATGAAAAACTGTTTTTT. It specifies CASGTGLINEKLFF.

In its sample, this clonotype was seen many times. The V and J genes are TRBV6-6 and TRBJ2-7, with D possibly matching TRBD1 (5 bases). The CDR3 loop spans 14 amino acids. V was trimmed by 4 bases and J by 5 bases, leaving 15 bases between them. Germline-derived CDR1 and CDR2 are MNHNY and SVGAGI (reference sequence). CDR3 residues: CASSWETGSHEQYF. CDR3 coding DNA: TGTGCCAGCAGTTGGGAAACAGGTTCCCACGAGCAGTACTTC.